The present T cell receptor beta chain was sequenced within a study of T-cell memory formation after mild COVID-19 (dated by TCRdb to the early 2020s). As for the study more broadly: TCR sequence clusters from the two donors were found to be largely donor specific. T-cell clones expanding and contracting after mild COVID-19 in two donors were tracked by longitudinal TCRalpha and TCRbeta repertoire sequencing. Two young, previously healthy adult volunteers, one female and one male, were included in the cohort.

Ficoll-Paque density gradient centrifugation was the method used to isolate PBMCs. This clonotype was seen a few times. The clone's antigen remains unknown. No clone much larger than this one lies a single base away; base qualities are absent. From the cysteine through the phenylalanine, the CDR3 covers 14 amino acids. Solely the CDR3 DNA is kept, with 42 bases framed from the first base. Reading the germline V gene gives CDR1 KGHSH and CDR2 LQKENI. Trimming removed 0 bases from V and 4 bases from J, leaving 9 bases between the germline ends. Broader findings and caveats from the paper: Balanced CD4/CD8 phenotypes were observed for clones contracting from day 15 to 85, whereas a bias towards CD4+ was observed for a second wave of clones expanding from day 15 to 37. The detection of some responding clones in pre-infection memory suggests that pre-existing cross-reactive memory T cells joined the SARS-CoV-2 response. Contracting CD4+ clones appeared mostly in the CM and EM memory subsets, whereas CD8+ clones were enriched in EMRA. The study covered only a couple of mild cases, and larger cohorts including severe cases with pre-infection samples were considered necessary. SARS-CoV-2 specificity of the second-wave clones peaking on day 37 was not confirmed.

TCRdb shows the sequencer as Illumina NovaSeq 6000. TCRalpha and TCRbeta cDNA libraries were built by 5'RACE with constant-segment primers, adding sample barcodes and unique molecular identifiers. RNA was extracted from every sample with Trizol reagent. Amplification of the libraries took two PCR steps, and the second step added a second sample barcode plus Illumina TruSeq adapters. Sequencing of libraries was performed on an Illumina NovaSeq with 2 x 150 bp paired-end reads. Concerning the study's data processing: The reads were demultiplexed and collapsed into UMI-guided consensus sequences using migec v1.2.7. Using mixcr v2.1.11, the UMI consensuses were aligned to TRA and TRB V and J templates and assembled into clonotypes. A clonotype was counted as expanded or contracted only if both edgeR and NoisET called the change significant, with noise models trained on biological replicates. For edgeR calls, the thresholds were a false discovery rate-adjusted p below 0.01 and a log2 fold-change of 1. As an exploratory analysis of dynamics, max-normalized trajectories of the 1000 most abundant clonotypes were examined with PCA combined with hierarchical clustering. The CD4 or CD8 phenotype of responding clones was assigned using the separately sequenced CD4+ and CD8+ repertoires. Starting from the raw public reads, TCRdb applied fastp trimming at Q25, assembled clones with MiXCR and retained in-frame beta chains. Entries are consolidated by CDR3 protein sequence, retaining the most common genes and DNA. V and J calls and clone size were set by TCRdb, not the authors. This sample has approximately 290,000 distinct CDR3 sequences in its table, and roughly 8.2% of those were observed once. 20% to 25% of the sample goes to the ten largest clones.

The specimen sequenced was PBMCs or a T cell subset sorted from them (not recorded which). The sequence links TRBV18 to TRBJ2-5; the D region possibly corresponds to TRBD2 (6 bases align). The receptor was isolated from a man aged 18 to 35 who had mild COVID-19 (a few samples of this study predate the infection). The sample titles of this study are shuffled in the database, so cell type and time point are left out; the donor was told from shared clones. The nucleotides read TGTGCCAGCTCACCACCGCCGGGACTAGAGACCCAGTACTTC. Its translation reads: CASSPPPGLETQYF.